This T cell receptor (beta chain) was profiled in a study of shared clonotypes between healthy human individuals. Sequencing was performed with immunoSEQ multiplex PCR; in TCRdb, only in-frame clones are kept and a portion is missing. This repertoire shows 850,000 to 1,200,000 clones, roughly 80% found once; its top ten account for 1.4%. The CDR3 has 15 residues. Germline CDR1 reads SGHRS; CDR2 reads YFSETQ. The trim removed 5 bases at V and 2 bases at J, leaving 7 bases unmatched. Sample: memory CD4+ T cells sorted from blood. The subset is: CD45RA-negative fraction. This chain links TRBV5-1 with TRBJ2-3; 8 bases are a match to TRBD1. The origin of this receptor is a young man in good health. The CDR3 region is CASRDRGLPTDTQYF. DNA for the CDR3: TGCGCCAGCAGAGACAGGGGCCTTCCCACAGATACGCAGTATTTT.